Below are 17 T cell receptor beta chains sequenced from a single sample in a study of blood T cells in healthy people across ages. Through a sample-barcoded 5' primer and a J-beta primer mix, a second PCR was run for roughly 6 to 12 cycles. MiXCR, applied by TCRdb to the 5' RACE reads, yields one record per CDR3 protein. The table lists around 780,000 distinct CDR3 sequences, 20% to 30% of them singletons. This sample also appeared in a second study, on T cells of mothers and their children.

Sequencing input: blood. All receptors derive from a boy between 10 and 17 years old in good health.

This sequence joins TRBV29-1 and TRBJ1-1; 7 nucleotides match TRBD1. The trim removed 1 base at V and 4 bases at J, leaving 9 bases unmatched. This CDR3 is 15 amino acids long. Germline values: CDR1 SQVTM, CDR2 ANQGSEA. CDR3 in DNA: TGCAGCGTTGAAGCTGTTGACAGGGCTTTCACTGAAGCTTTCTTT. Translating it yields CSVEAVDRAFTEAFF. Based on the CDR3 plus reference TRBV29-1 and TRBJ1-1, the full variable domain is SAVISQKPSRDICQRGTSLTIQCQVDSQVTMMFWYRQQPGQSLTLIATANQGSEATYESGFVIDKFPISRPNLTFSTLTVSNMSPEDSSIYLCSVEAVDRAFTEAFFGQGTRLTVV.

With regard to this clonotype: At one boundary the junction diverges from the germline segment, which might be a read error. The chain uses TRBV29-1 and TRBJ2-7; D is perhaps TRBD1 or TRBD2 (5 bases each). Germline V CDR1 and CDR2: SQVTM, ANQGSEA. The CDR3 is made up of 12 amino acids. For the CDR3, the DNA is TGCAGCATTGTGCAGGGAGACTACCAGCAGTACTTC. This encodes CSIVQGDYQQYF.

This clonotype was counted only a few times. The rearrangement links TRBV12-3 or TRBV12-4 to TRBJ1-2; the D gene is possibly TRBD1 (5 bases). V was pared by 5 bases and J by 3 bases, with 19 bases between. The CDR3 is 16 residues long. The CDR3 loop is CASSPGYRHADYGYTF. The CDR3 bases are TGTGCCAGCAGTCCAGGGTACAGACATGCGGACTATGGCTACACCTTC.

This clonotype was counted only a few times. The chain is built from TRBV20-1 and TRBJ2-3; 7 bases align to TRBD2. The ends lost 0 bases at V and 2 bases at J; junction bases unmatched: 5. This CDR3 comprises 15 residues. In germline, CDR1 is DFQATT, CDR2 SNEGSKA (reference sequence). This chain's CDR3 is CSARDSGEDTDTQYF. The DNA for the CDR3 is TGCAGTGCTAGAGACAGCGGGGAAGACACAGATACGCAGTATTTT.

This clonotype was seen more than once but under ten times. The chain links TRBV2 to TRBJ1-6; D remains ambiguous. Germline-derived CDR1 and CDR2 are SNHLY and FYNNEI. Trimming shortened V by 6 bases and J by 9 bases, and 12 bases separated the two germline ends. The CDR3 is 13 amino acids. CDR3: CASRGEAGSPLHF. CDR3 DNA: TGTGCCAGCAGGGGCGAGGCGGGTTCACCCCTCCACTTT.

The J gene is TRBJ1-5, the V gene TRBV7-9, with TRBD1 matching 12 bases. The CDR3 consists of 16 residues. With V trimmed by 4 bases and J by 6 bases, 7 bases remained unmatched. Germline V gives CDR1 SEHNR, CDR2 FQNEAQ (reference sequence). The CDR3 loop is CASSSSGTGGSQPQHF. DNA for the CDR3: TGTGCCAGCAGCTCATCCGGGACAGGGGGCTCTCAGCCCCAGCATTTT.

The chain's CDR3 is CASSFGGYTDTQYF. The DNA for the CDR3 is TGTGCCAGCAGTTTCGGGGGATACACAGATACGCAGTATTTT. The V gene is TRBV11-2, the J gene TRBJ2-3, with a possible D match to TRBD2 (6 bases). V was trimmed by 6 bases and J by 2 bases, leaving 12 bases between them. This CDR3 has 14 residues. CDR1 and CDR2 from the germline V gene are SGHAT and FQNNGV.

This clonotype was seen a few times. The chain couples TRBV5-1 to TRBJ2-5; D is unresolved. The CDR3 loop spans 13 amino acids. V lost 0 bases, J lost 5 bases, and 8 bases lay in between. From germline, CDR1 is SGHRS and CDR2 YFSETQ. The CDR3, as DNA: TGCGCCAGCAGCTTGGCGGCCCTGGAGACCCAGTACTTC. Protein: CASSLAALETQYF.

This clonotype was counted between two and nine times. This chain connects TRBV3-1 to TRBJ2-5; D gene ambiguous. V was pared by 3 bases and J by 2 bases, with 7 bases between. The length of the CDR3 is 13 residues. The V gene's germline CDR1 is LGHDT and CDR2 YNNKEL (reference sequence). CDR3 amino acids: CASSHPGQETQYF. CDR3 in DNA: TGTGCCAGCAGCCACCCCGGACAAGAGACCCAGTACTTC.

The rearrangement links TRBV25-1 to TRBJ2-1; the D gene is possibly TRBD2 (5 bases). Trimming removed 1 base from V and 12 bases from J, with 7 bases in between. The CDR3 sequence is 11 residues long. Germline V gives CDR1 MGHDK, CDR2 SYGVNS. CDR3 region: CASSESRGQFF. In DNA, the CDR3 is TGTGCCAGCAGTGAATCCCGGGGGCAGTTCTTC.

This clonotype was detected a few times. The V gene is TRBV12-3 or TRBV12-4, the J gene TRBJ2-1; D perhaps matches TRBD2 (6 bases). Trimming removed 7 bases from V and 8 bases from J, with 18 bases in between. The CDR3 consists of 14 residues. CDR3 in DNA: TGTGCCAGCACCAAGGGAGGCGAATTGGATGAGCAGTTCTTC. Translating gives CASTKGGELDEQFF.

This clonotype was counted at least ten times. This sequence joins TRBV4-1 and TRBJ2-5; 12 nucleotides match TRBD1. V dropped 0 bases and J dropped 4; count of bases not matched to a gene: 9. Looked up from germline, CDR1 is MGHRA and CDR2 is YSYEKL. The CDR3 spans 18 residues. The DNA of the CDR3 is TGCGCCAGCAGCCAAGATTCGTACCGGGACAGGGGGCGAGAGACCCAGTACTTC. Protein: CASSQDSYRDRGRETQYF.

V and J are TRBV6-5 and TRBJ2-1, with a weak D call TRBD2 (6 bases). The CDR3 runs to 15 residues. Germline V gene sequence: CDR1 MNHEY, CDR2 SVGAGI. Deletions cut 0 bases from V and 5 bases from J, with 11 bases between. The CDR3 DNA reads as TGTGCCAGCAGTTACTCGGGAGGCCCACACAATGAGCAGTTCTTC. As protein: CASSYSGGPHNEQFF.

V is TRBV12-3 or TRBV12-4 and J is TRBJ1-5; D remains ambiguous. Trimming took off 4 bases at V and 3 bases at J, with 10 bases between the two ends. The CDR3 sequence is 14 residues long. The CDR3 reads CASSSVDLNQPQHF. The CDR3, as DNA: TGTGCCAGCAGTTCCGTGGACCTCAATCAGCCCCAGCATTTT.

This clonotype came up a few times. This chain links TRBV11-2 with TRBJ2-5; 7 bases are shared with TRBD2. Germline V CDR1 and CDR2: SGHAT, FQNNGV. The V segment lost 1 base and the J segment 7 bases; nucleotides outside the gene matches: 6. The CDR3 sequence is 14 residues long. CDR3 sequence: CASSLGRPSGTQYF. In nucleotides, the CDR3 is TGTGCCAGCAGCTTAGGAAGGCCTAGCGGGACCCAGTACTTC.

This chain uses TRBV15 with TRBJ1-4, with unresolved D. The ends were cut back, 0 bases at V and 8 bases at J, with 13 bases in the middle. This CDR3 contains 15 residues. Germline loops: CDR1 LNHNV, CDR2 YYDKDF (reference sequence). This CDR3 is CATSRESHPGEKLFF. In DNA form, the CDR3 reads TGTGCCACCAGCAGAGAGTCTCATCCGGGAGAAAAACTGTTTTTT. The complete variable domain, with remaining parts taken from reference TRBV15 and TRBJ1-4, reads DAMVIQNPRYQVTQFGKPVTLSCSQTLNHNVMYWYQQKSSQAPKLLFHYYDKDFNNEADTPDNFQSRRPNTSFCFLDIRSPGLGDTAMYLCATSRESHPGEKLFFGSGTQLSVL.

This clonotype was seen a few times. The genes are TRBV7-3 and TRBJ2-5; 7 bases are shared with TRBD1. The DNA end favors TRBJ2-7, so the J call may be wrong. CDR1 and CDR2 from the germline V gene are SGHTA and FQGTGA. The CDR3 length is 14 residues. For the CDR3, the DNA is TGTGCCATCCATTCCGGGACAGCTTTCTACGAGCAGTACTTC. Translating gives CAIHSGTAFYEQYF.